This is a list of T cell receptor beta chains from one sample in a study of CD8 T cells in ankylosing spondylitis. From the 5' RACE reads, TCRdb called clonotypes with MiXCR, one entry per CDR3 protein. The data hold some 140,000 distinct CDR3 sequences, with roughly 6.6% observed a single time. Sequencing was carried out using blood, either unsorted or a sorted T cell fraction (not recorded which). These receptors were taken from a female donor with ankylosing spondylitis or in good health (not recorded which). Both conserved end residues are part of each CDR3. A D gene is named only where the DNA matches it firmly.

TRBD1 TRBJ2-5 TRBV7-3 CASSPRTGKSETQYF
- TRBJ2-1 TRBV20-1 CSAREDNEQFF
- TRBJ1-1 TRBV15 CATSSPWGAQNTEAFF
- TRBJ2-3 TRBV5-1 CASSLKWDTQYF
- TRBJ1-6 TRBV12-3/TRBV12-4 CASRPQIFGNSPLHF
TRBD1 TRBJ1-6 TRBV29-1 CSVRDRLDNSPLHF
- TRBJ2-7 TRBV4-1 CASSQDRTPRYEQYF
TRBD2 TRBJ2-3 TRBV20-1 CCASSSSGGWTDTQYF
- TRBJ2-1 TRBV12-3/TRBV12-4 CASNLRRFEQFF
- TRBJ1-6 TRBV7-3 CAFCFVQDPISPGGSPLHF
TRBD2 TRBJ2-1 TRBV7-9 CASSLDGSGGADEQFF
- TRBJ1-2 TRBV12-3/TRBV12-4 CASSPRAPNYGYTF
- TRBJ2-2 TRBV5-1 CASMGTTRGELFF
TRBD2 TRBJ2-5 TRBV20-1 CSATRGAQETQYF
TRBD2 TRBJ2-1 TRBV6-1 CASSPVKTSGYNEQFF
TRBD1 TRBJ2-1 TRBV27 CATLRTGRYNEQFF
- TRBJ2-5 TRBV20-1 CSARGDSGGETQYF
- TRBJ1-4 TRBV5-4 CASSPGTFGSNEKLFF
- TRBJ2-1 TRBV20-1 CSAMRLNEQFF
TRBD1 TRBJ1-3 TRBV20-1 CSAREVTGQSSGNTIYF
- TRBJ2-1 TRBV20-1 CSAPKGGPGSGGEQFF
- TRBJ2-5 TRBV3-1 CASSQMKTQYF
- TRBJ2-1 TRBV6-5 CASSLILGDRGYNEQFF
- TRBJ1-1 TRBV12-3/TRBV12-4 CASSLSSAANTEAFF
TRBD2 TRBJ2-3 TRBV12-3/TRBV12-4 CASSFTAGGFPSTDTQYF
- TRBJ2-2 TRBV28 CASSSTATGELFF
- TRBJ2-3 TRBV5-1 CASSSGSGTDTQYF
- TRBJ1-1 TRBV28 CASSFERGTEAFF
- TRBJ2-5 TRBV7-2 CASSLDSQGETQYF
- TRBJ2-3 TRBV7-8 CASSPSRGWADTQYF
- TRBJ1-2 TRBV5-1 CASRGWPTNYGYTF
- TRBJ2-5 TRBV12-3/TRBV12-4 CASSLKGLTQYF
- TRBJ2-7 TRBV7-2 CASSKSQGTYEQYF
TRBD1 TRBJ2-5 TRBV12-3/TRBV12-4 CASSLVGGRETQYF
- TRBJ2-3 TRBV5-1 CASSLGFTDTQYF
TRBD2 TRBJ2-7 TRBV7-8 CASSSKRLALQTFSYEQYF
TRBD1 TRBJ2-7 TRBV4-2 CASSPRDSHEQYF
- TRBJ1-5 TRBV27 CASSLCSDSGNNSLRQPQHF
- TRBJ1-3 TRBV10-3 CAGRGNGNTIYF
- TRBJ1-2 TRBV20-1 CSAPDRSNGYTF